This T cell receptor beta chain was recorded in a study of T cell responses to AZD1222 COVID-19 vaccine. Study-wide results and limits: Nearly half of spike-specific TCRs reportedly go after variant regions that carry no mutations. Baseline serostatus was positive in only six AZD1222 recipients. White British donors predominated, females outnumbered males, and clonal diversity was possibly underestimated.

CDR3 size: 15 residues. V was pared by 6 bases and J by 1 base, with 7 bases of the junction left unmatched. CDR1 is MNHEY and CDR2 is SVGAGI in the germline V gene. To note about this clone: The antigen remains unidentified.

Clones were read by immunoSEQ multiplex PCR, and TCRdb kept only the in-frame ones, dropping some. The data show about 110,000 clones, roughly nine tenths seen once. The clonotype was recovered from an adult who received the AZD1222 COVID-19 vaccine. The source material was peripheral blood, sampled 28 days after the second AZD1222 dose. The chain has TRBV6-5 and TRBJ2-7; TRBD2 matches at 9 bases. CDR3 DNA sequence: TGTGCCAGCAGACCTCTAGCGGGGTCGTCCTACGAGCAGTACTTC. Protein sequence: CASRPLAGSSYEQYF.